The 24 T cell receptor beta chains below all came from one sample that was sequenced in a study of blood T cell repertoires in COVID-19. Method: immunoSEQ multiplex PCR; TCRdb's copy keeps in-frame clones and lacks some. Of around 250,000 clones listed, approximately 86% are singletons. The sequenced material came from peripheral blood. The source of these receptors is a woman aged 60-75 years who had recovered from COVID-19.

The V call is TRBV10-3, the J call TRBJ1-1; TRBD1 might be the D (5 bases). Per the germline V gene, CDR1 is ENHRY and CDR2 is SYGVKD. V shed 3 bases and J shed 1 base, with 12 bases lying between them. The CDR3 contains 15 residues. CDR3 nucleotides: TGTGCCATCAGTGAAGAGACAGTAGAGAACACTGAAGCTTTCTTT. Encoded protein: CAISEETVENTEAFF.

In its sample, this clone was seen a few times. The chain is built from TRBV5-1 and TRBJ1-5; weak D call: TRBD1 (6 bases). The germline V gene has CDR1 SGHRS and CDR2 YFSETQ. The CDR3 totals 16 residues. The V gene lost 0 bases and the J gene lost 4 bases, with 14 bases spanning the gap. The CDR3 region has the DNA TGCGCCAGCAGCTTGGGTGACAGGTTAGGAAATCAGCCCCAGCATTTT. It is translated as CASSLGDRLGNQPQHF.

The gene calls are TRBV28 and TRBJ1-5; 9 bases fit TRBD1. V lost 4 bases and J lost 0; bases outside the gene matches: 16. The V gene's germline CDR1 is MDHEN and CDR2 SYDVKM. The CDR3 covers 20 residues. This chain's CDR3 is CASSSIQGAGVGGSNQPQHF. Here the CDR3 DNA reads TGTGCCAGCAGTTCCATACAGGGGGCAGGTGTGGGAGGTAGCAATCAGCCCCAGCATTTT.

J is TRBJ2-1 and V is TRBV6-4; 10 bases fit TRBD2. J gave up 11 bases and V 3 bases, and 10 bases lay outside the gene matches. The CDR3 is made up of 15 amino acids. Per germline, CDR1 MRHNA and CDR2 SNTAGT. The CDR3 loop reads CASSELAGVSMKQFF. In DNA form, the CDR3 reads TGTGCCAGCAGTGAGCTAGCGGGGGTATCAATGAAGCAGTTCTTC.

The CDR3 is CASSGTGGVEKLFF. As DNA, the CDR3 is TGTGCCAGCAGCGGGACAGGGGGGGTTGAAAAACTGTTTTTT. The gene calls are TRBV2 and TRBJ1-4, with 11 bases that match TRBD1. CDR3 size: 14 residues. The J segment lost 7 bases and the V segment lost 6 bases, leaving 4 bases of the junction unmatched. Germline CDR1 and CDR2: SNHLY and FYNNEI.

The CDR3 protein is CASSLSWTGSVGELFF. The CDR3 DNA is TGTGCCAGCAGTTTATCTTGGACAGGGTCGGTCGGGGAGCTGTTTTTT. The rearrangement links TRBV28 to TRBJ2-2; 8 nucleotides agree with TRBD1. With 1 base clipped from V and 7 bases from J, the junction kept 8 bases outside the gene matches. The CDR3 covers 16 residues. Germline CDR1 MDHEN, CDR2 SYDVKM.

The chain has TRBV11-2 and TRBJ2-1, with 10 bases matching TRBD2. In germline, CDR1 is SGHAT, CDR2 FQNNGV. With V trimmed by 3 bases and J by 9 bases, 11 bases remained unmatched. The CDR3 totals 16 residues. The CDR3 reads CASSLRWSGGALEQFF. The CDR3 nucleotides are TGTGCCAGCAGCTTGAGGTGGAGCGGGGGGGCCCTTGAGCAGTTCTTC.

The chain links TRBV5-6 to TRBJ1-4, with 7 bases that match TRBD1. Germline loops: CDR1 SGHDT, CDR2 YYEEEE. This CDR3 is built from 15 residues. The V and J ends lost 3 bases and 2 bases, in that order; junction bases with no gene match: 4. CDR3 bases: TGTGCCAGCAGCTCTAACAGGGGTACTAATGAAAAACTGTTTTTT. Translating gives CASSSNRGTNEKLFF.

This clone has a handful of counts. This sequence joins TRBV7-2 and TRBJ2-7; D is perhaps TRBD2 (6 bases). V was shortened by 5 bases and J by 2 bases, with 16 bases between the two germline ends. The CDR3 has 15 amino acids. Germline V gene lookup returns CDR1 SGHTA and CDR2 FQGNSA. In nucleotides, the CDR3 is TGTGCCAGCAGCACGGGCCCTAGCGCCGCCTACGAGCAGTACTTC. Protein: CASSTGPSAAYEQYF.

This rearrangement joins TRBV7-2 to TRBJ2-1; 9 bases map to TRBD2. The CDR3 has 15 amino acids. The V gene's germline CDR1 is SGHTA and CDR2 FQGNSA. Losses at the gene ends were 6 bases for V and 8 bases for J; bases not matched to a gene: 11. The CDR3 spells CASRASGAVGDEQFF. The CDR3, as DNA: TGTGCCAGCAGGGCTAGCGGGGCGGTCGGGGATGAGCAGTTCTTC.

The J gene is TRBJ1-4, the V gene TRBV27; no clear D. Germline V CDR1 and CDR2: MNHEY, SMNVEV (reference sequence). The germline V and J ends were trimmed by 3 bases and 6 bases, with 17 bases remaining between them. The CDR3 spans 16 residues. CDR3 sequence: CASSLTRRGRDEKLFF. The CDR3 DNA reads TGTGCCAGCAGTTTGACCCGACGGGGTAGGGATGAAAAACTGTTTTTT.

This clone was observed a few times. The rearrangement joins TRBV7-3 to TRBJ1-1, with 9 nucleotides matching TRBD1. The CDR3 runs 14 residues. V dropped 2 bases and J dropped 4; count of bases not matched to a gene: 2. The germline V gene has CDR1 SGHTA and CDR2 FQGTGA. The CDR3 spells CASSLGTGPTEAFF. In DNA form, the CDR3 reads TGTGCCAGCAGCTTAGGGACAGGGCCCACTGAAGCTTTCTTT.

The rearrangement links TRBV7-3 to TRBJ2-3, with D possibly matching TRBD2 (7 bases). CDR1 is SGHTA, CDR2 FQGTGA, per germline. The CDR3 has 16 residues. Trimming took 2 bases from V and 0 from J, leaving 12 bases between them. The CDR3 region has the DNA TGTGCCAGCAGCTTATGGGGGGGCACTAGCACAGATACGCAGTATTTT. Translated: CASSLWGGTSTDTQYF.

The chain combines TRBV19 with TRBJ2-7; possibly TRBD1 for D (6 bases). This CDR3 spans 15 amino acids. Trimming removed 4 bases at V and 2 bases at J, with 15 bases between. Looked up from germline, CDR1 is LNHDA and CDR2 is SQIVND (reference sequence). The CDR3 bases are TGTGCCAGTAGTACCAGGACAGTCAGGACCTACGAGCAGTACTTC. Its translation: CASSTRTVRTYEQYF.

The chain carries TRBV1 and TRBJ1-2; the DNA was not used to check the table's D call, TRBD1. TRBV1 constitutes a pseudogene. The CDR3 has 20 residues. Here the CDR3 reads CTSSLDNIVRGPPQDYGYTF. As DNA, the CDR3 is TGCACCAGCAGCCTAGACAACATAGTCAGGGGGCCGCCGCAGGACTATGGCTACACCTTC.

The chain combines TRBV5-6 with TRBJ1-2, with 7 nucleotides matching TRBD1. Germline loops: CDR1 SGHDT, CDR2 YYEEEE. Trimming cost V 4 bases and J 0 bases; bases outside gene matches: 6. This CDR3 has 15 amino acids. The CDR3 here is CASSEQGTPNYGYTF. The CDR3 region has the DNA TGTGCCAGCAGCGAACAGGGGACCCCTAACTATGGCTACACCTTC.

The chain is built from TRBV4-1 and TRBJ1-1; perhaps TRBD1 as D (6 bases). CDR1 is MGHRA, CDR2 YSYEKL, per germline. The CDR3 loop spans 14 amino acids. V lost 4 bases and J 5 bases, leaving 14 bases between the germline ends. As DNA, the CDR3 is TGCGCCAGCAGCCCTACAGGGAGGGTAACTGAAGCTTTCTTT. Residues: CASSPTGRVTEAFF.

The chain is built from TRBV29-1 and TRBJ2-7; 11 nucleotides line up with TRBD1. CDR1 SQVTM and CDR2 ANQGSEA come from the germline V gene. This CDR3 is built from 14 residues. V trimming: 4 bases; J trimming: 4 bases; junction bases outside the gene matches: 6. In DNA, the CDR3 is TGCAGCGTTGTAGGACAGGGGGCGCGGTACGAGCAGTACTTC. It specifies CSVVGQGARYEQYF.

A note on this clone: The sample has other DNA sequences that encode this CDR3 too. The V gene is TRBV28, the J gene TRBJ1-6; 7 positions match TRBD1. Trimming took 3 bases from V and 9 from J; bases not matched to a gene: 8. Germline V lookup: CDR1 MDHEN, CDR2 SYDVKM. There are 15 residues in the CDR3. The CDR3 DNA is TGTGCCAGCAGTTTCTTTCGACAGGGAGGTTCACCCCTCCACTTT. The encoded protein is CASSFFRQGGSPLHF.

The chain employs TRBV3-1 (or the pseudogene TRBV3-2) and TRBJ2-7; 10 nucleotides align to TRBD1. Looked up from germline, CDR1 is LGHDT and CDR2 is YNNKEL (reference sequence). V lost 4 bases, J lost 3 bases, and 9 bases stayed unmatched. The CDR3 contains 16 residues. CDR3 coding DNA: TGTGCCAGCAGCCCGCGGACCAGGACAGGGGGCTACGAGCAGTACTTC. Its translation is CASSPRTRTGGYEQYF.

This chain joins TRBV28 and TRBJ1-5, with no clear D. The CDR3 extends over 15 amino acids. V lost 5 bases and J 0 bases, leaving 11 bases between the germline ends. CDR1 is MDHEN and CDR2 is SYDVKM in the germline V gene. The CDR3 spells CASSLERYSNQPQHF. DNA of the CDR3: TGTGCCAGCAGTCTAGAAAGATATAGCAATCAGCCCCAGCATTTT.

The chain uses TRBV7-2 and TRBJ2-7; no reliable D call. V dropped 1 base and J dropped 3 bases, with 10 bases sitting between them. Germline CDR1 is SGHTA and CDR2 is FQGNSA. The CDR3 covers 14 residues. The CDR3 sequence is CASSLGPSLYEQYF. The CDR3 DNA reads as TGTGCCAGCAGCTTAGGTCCCAGTCTCTACGAGCAGTACTTC. The whole variable domain, remainder taken from reference TRBV7-2 and TRBJ2-7, is GAGVSQSPSNKVTEKGKDVELRCDPISGHTALYWYRQSLGQGLEFLIYFQGNSAPDKSGLPSDRFSAERTGGSVSTLTIQRTQQEDSAVYLCASSLGPSLYEQYFGPGTRLTVT.

As regards this clone: Its ends do not fully match the called genes, so a read error is possible. This chain links TRBV7-7 with TRBJ2-3; the match to TRBD2 covers 14 bases. CDR3 length equals 16 residues. Germline CDR1 and CDR2: SSHAT and FNYEAQ (reference sequence). For the CDR3, the DNA is TGTGCTAGCAGCAAGACTAGCGGGGGGGCCTGGGATACGCAGTATTTT. Translated: CASSKTSGGAWDTQYF.

This clone has a handful of counts. The chain's CDR3 is CASRPRGNEQFF. In DNA, the CDR3 is TGTGCCAGTCGGCCCCGGGGGAATGAGCAGTTCTTC. The rearrangement joins TRBV2 to TRBJ2-1; D possibly corresponds to TRBD2 (6 bases). Germline V CDR1 and CDR2: SNHLY, FYNNEI. V was shortened by 9 bases and J by 7 bases, with 13 bases between the two germline ends. The CDR3 covers 12 residues.